The 22 T cell receptor beta chains reported below all come from one sample, sequenced in a study of CXCR3-negative and CXCR3-positive naive CD8 T cells. The libraries of TRB cDNA were prepared using 5' RACE with UMI labels. TCRdb reprocessed the 5' RACE reads, with one entry per CDR3 protein and no DNA. The table lists 84,000 or so distinct CDR3 sequences. What was sequenced was naive CXCR3- CD8+ T cells from blood. Subset defined: CD45RO-CCR7+CD27+CD95- naive CD8+ T cells lacking CXCR3 (TNR3-). These TCRs come from a human donor in good health. Some clones in this sample may be carry-over from other donors' samples.

The V call is TRBV5-1, the J call TRBJ2-7; the TCRdb D gene call, TRBD2, has no DNA to confirm it. The CDR3 covers 14 residues. Germline-derived CDR1 and CDR2 are SGHRS and YFSETQ. CDR3 sequence: CACGWSAGPVEQYF.

This chain joins TRBV20-1 and TRBJ2-1; TCRdb indicates TRBD1, and absent DNA this call remains unverified. Germline lookup yields CDR1 DFQATT and CDR2 SNEGSKA (reference sequence). The CDR3 loop spans 13 amino acids. This chain's CDR3 is CSPRGSTYNEQFF.

The chain is built from TRBV6-5 and TRBJ2-5. Germline CDR1 reads MNHEY; CDR2 reads SVGAGI. The CDR3 runs 14 residues. CDR3: CASSEQTPQETQYF.

CDR3 residues: CASTGDRGPEYSNQPQHF. The chain uses TRBV28 and TRBJ1-5; TCRdb's D gene call, TRBD1, goes unchecked for lack of DNA. Germline V gene lookup returns CDR1 MDHEN and CDR2 SYDVKM. This CDR3 is 18 amino acids long.

V gene TRBV28 combines with J gene TRBJ2-7; without DNA, the TCRdb call of TRBD1 cannot be checked. This CDR3 spans 14 amino acids. The germline V gene has CDR1 MDHEN and CDR2 SYDVKM. CDR3: CASSFFGAGYEQYF.

The J gene is TRBJ1-5, the V gene TRBV4-3. This CDR3 contains 15 residues. CDR1 and CDR2 from the germline V gene are LGHNA and YSLEER. This chain's CDR3 is CASSQDRVSNQPQHF.

The genes are TRBV29-1 and TRBJ2-5. The CDR3 sequence is 12 residues long. Germline-derived CDR1 and CDR2 are SQVTM and ANQGSEA. The CDR3 sequence is CSVEDPVVTQYF.

This chain connects TRBV18 to TRBJ2-3; TCRdb's D gene call, TRBD2, goes unchecked for lack of DNA. CDR1 is KGHSH, CDR2 LQKENI, per germline. CDR3 length equals 17 residues. CDR3 residues: CASSPQGLAGSTDTQYF.

The chain employs TRBV12-3 or TRBV12-4 and TRBJ1-1. The CDR3 has 13 amino acids. CDR3 protein: CASNFPASSGAFF.

The rearrangement joins TRBV29-1 to TRBJ2-1. CDR3 size: 14 residues. CDR1 is SQVTM and CDR2 is ANQGSEA in the germline V gene. CDR3 loop: CSVEDDVTYNEQFF.

The V and J genes are TRBV29-1 and TRBJ1-2. Germline V gene data show CDR1 as SQVTM and CDR2 as ANQGSEA. The CDR3 spans 13 residues. The CDR3 sequence: CSVELARRHGYTF.

The genes are TRBV4-3 and TRBJ2-1; the TCRdb call, TRBD1, lacks DNA for checking. Germline V gene sequence: CDR1 LGHNA, CDR2 YSLEER. This CDR3 region has 14 residues. The CDR3 here is CASSQDRGFNEQFF.

The chain uses TRBV29-1 and TRBJ2-6. CDR1 SQVTM and CDR2 ANQGSEA come from the germline V gene. This CDR3 contains 15 residues. CDR3 residues: CSAIDRGNGANVLTF.

This chain connects TRBV5-1 to TRBJ2-7; the D call from TCRdb, TRBD1, cannot be confirmed without DNA. CDR3 length: 14 amino acids. Per germline, CDR1 SGHRS and CDR2 YFSETQ. CDR3 sequence reads: CASSLAQGGDEQYF.

This sequence joins TRBV27 and TRBJ2-7; as DNA is missing, the TRBD1 call by TCRdb cannot be tested. The germline gives CDR1 MNHEY, CDR2 SMNVEV (reference sequence). The CDR3 spans 13 residues. The CDR3 protein is CASSFHAPAEQYF.

V is TRBV13 and J is TRBJ2-6; TCRdb's D call of TRBD2 is untestable without DNA. The germline CDR1 and CDR2 sequences are PRHDT and FYEKMQ (reference sequence). This CDR3 is built from 16 residues. This CDR3 reads CASSLGQEAGANVLTF.

This sequence joins TRBV28 and TRBJ1-2; without DNA, the TCRdb call of TRBD1 cannot be checked. The germline gives CDR1 MDHEN, CDR2 SYDVKM. The CDR3 contains 13 residues. This chain's CDR3 is CASGTGINYGYTF.

The V call is TRBV14, the J call TRBJ2-7; the TRBD2 assignment by TCRdb is unverifiable without DNA. The CDR3 spans 14 residues. The germline gives CDR1 SGHDN, CDR2 FVKESK. The chain's CDR3 is CATVPSGFSYEQYF.

The gene calls are TRBV2 and TRBJ2-5. This CDR3 spans 13 amino acids. Germline V CDR1 and CDR2: SNHLY, FYNNEI. CDR3 residues: CASSYRLQETQYF.

The chain has TRBV5-1 and TRBJ2-7; TCRdb calls TRBD1, which cannot be checked without DNA. The CDR3 has 15 residues. The germline V gene has CDR1 SGHRS and CDR2 YFSETQ. The chain's CDR3 is CASSLAGGDGGEQYF. The full variable domain, with the rest looked up from reference TRBV5-1 and TRBJ2-7, is KAGVTQTPRYLIKTRGQQVTLSCSPISGHRSVSWYQQTPGQGLQFLFEYFSETQRNKGNFPGRFSGRQFSNSRSEMNVSTLELGDSALYLCASSLAGGDGGEQYFGPGTRLTVT.

This chain links TRBV18 with TRBJ2-1. Germline V lookup: CDR1 KGHSH, CDR2 LQKENI. CDR3 length: 15 amino acids. CDR3 protein: CASSGMVTLLNEQFF.

The chain is built from TRBV2 and TRBJ2-5. Germline V gives CDR1 SNHLY, CDR2 FYNNEI. This CDR3 has 14 residues. The CDR3 protein is CASHRQGYQETQYF.